Presented here are 10 T cell receptor beta chains from one specimen sequenced in a study of blood T cell repertoires in COVID-19. The repertoire was sequenced with immunoSEQ multiplex PCR; TCRdb's copy has only in-frame clones and lacks some. The data contain hundreds of thousands of clones, roughly 87% of them seen just once; the ten biggest clones take up more than 2%. Sample: peripheral blood. All receptors come from a man aged 18 to 30 with active or convalescent COVID-19.

V is TRBV5-1 and J is TRBJ1-2; D possibly corresponds to TRBD1 (5 bases). The CDR3 contains 13 residues. V lost 4 bases and J lost 7, with 14 bases in between. Germline V gene sequence: CDR1 SGHRS, CDR2 YFSETQ. The CDR3 nucleotides read TGCGCCAGCAGCATCAGGGAGGTCACTGGCTACACCTTC. It encodes CASSIREVTGYTF.

The chain uses TRBV27 and TRBJ2-7, with unresolved D. In germline, CDR1 is MNHEY, CDR2 SMNVEV (reference sequence). The CDR3 spans 14 residues. V was pared by 3 bases and J by 0 bases, with 9 bases between. CDR3 in DNA: TGTGCCAGCAGTTTGACAATTCACTCCTACGAGCAGTACTTC. Translated, it gives CASSLTIHSYEQYF.

The table lists this clone with a count of one. The chain joins TRBV5-1 to TRBJ2-1; a weak D match, TRBD2 (5 bases). The CDR3 spans 13 residues. Deletions cut 6 bases from V and 0 bases from J, with 7 bases between. Germline V gene lookup returns CDR1 SGHRS and CDR2 YFSETQ. This CDR3 is CASKTSSYNEQFF. The CDR3 DNA is TGCGCCAGCAAAACTAGCTCCTACAATGAGCAGTTCTTC.

This clone was seen more than once but under ten times. The chain combines TRBV4-2 with TRBJ2-3; the match to TRBD2 covers 12 bases. The length of the CDR3 is 17 residues. Germline V gene data show CDR1 as LGHNA and CDR2 as YNFKEQ. Losses at the gene ends were 3 bases for V and 1 base for J; bases not matched to a gene: 5. The CDR3 spells CASSQPSGGAGTDTQYF. DNA of the CDR3: TGTGCCAGCAGCCAGCCTAGCGGGGGGGCTGGCACAGATACGCAGTATTTT.

This clone appeared a few times. The chain carries TRBV7-2 and TRBJ1-2; 9 nucleotides line up with TRBD1. Trimming at V came to 3 bases and at J to 1 base, leaving 12 bases not matched to a gene. The CDR3 has 18 amino acids. Germline V CDR1 and CDR2: SGHTA, FQGNSA. Here the CDR3 DNA reads TGTGCCAGCAGCTTCTCAGCGGACACAGGGGGCAGTAACTATGGCTACACCTTC. Encoded protein: CASSFSADTGGSNYGYTF.

The chain couples TRBV18 to TRBJ2-1; the match to TRBD2 covers 10 bases. The CDR3 is made up of 15 amino acids. Trimming cost V 8 bases and J 5 bases; bases outside gene matches: 9. Per germline, CDR1 KGHSH and CDR2 LQKENI. CDR3 nucleotides: TGTGCCAGCACAAGAGCGGGAGGGGCGAACAATGAGCAGTTCTTC. Its translation is CASTRAGGANNEQFF.

V is TRBV4-1 and J is TRBJ2-3, with 13 bases matching TRBD2. The junction had 8 bases not matched to a gene; V was cut back by 3 bases and J by 5 bases. Germline values: CDR1 MGHRA, CDR2 YSYEKL. The CDR3 sequence is 17 residues long. CDR3: CASSHPGLAGVGDTQYF. CDR3 in DNA: TGCGCCAGCAGCCATCCCGGACTAGCGGGAGTTGGAGATACGCAGTATTTT.

The chain has TRBV19 and TRBJ2-2, with D tentatively TRBD1 (5 bases). Trimming removed 2 bases at V and 5 bases at J, with 6 bases between. Germline V gene lookup returns CDR1 LNHDA and CDR2 SQIVND (reference sequence). CDR3 size: 13 residues. The CDR3 sequence is CASSIRGTGELFF. The CDR3 DNA sequence: TGTGCCAGTAGTATAAGGGGAACCGGGGAGCTGTTTTTT.

The chain links TRBV4-2 to TRBJ2-3; D gene unclear. Germline CDR1 reads LGHNA; CDR2 reads YNFKEQ. V shed 3 bases and J shed 0 bases, with 7 bases lying between them. The CDR3 consists of 14 residues. CDR3: CASSHISSTDTQYF. CDR3 DNA: TGTGCCAGCAGCCATATTTCTAGCACAGATACGCAGTATTTT.

The chain is built from TRBV19 and TRBJ2-5; 9 bases line up with TRBD1. Germline CDR1 LNHDA, CDR2 SQIVND (reference sequence). CDR3 length equals 16 residues. J gave up 6 bases and V 4 bases, and 12 bases lay outside the gene matches. The CDR3 is CASSKNLGQGTKTQYF. Here the CDR3 DNA reads TGTGCCAGTAGTAAAAATCTCGGACAGGGGACTAAGACCCAGTACTTC.